A selection of T cell receptor beta chains follows, all from one sample in a study of blood T cell repertoires in COVID-19. Data came from immunoSEQ multiplex PCR; TCRdb stores just in-frame clones and leaves some out. The sample has about 48,000 clones, more than 75% seen once; the top ten hold approximately 6%. The sequenced sample consisted of peripheral blood. The receptors derive from a woman aged 55 to 70 with acute or convalescent COVID-19. Each CDR3 is given with its conserved first and last residue. A D gene is named only where the DNA matches it firmly. Size is omitted from some rows. Given values are once, few, many or a class for expanded clones.

v_gene: TRBV10-3; j_gene: TRBJ1-5; abundance: NA; d_gene: NA; CDR3aa: CAISEFENKGEGQPQHF; CDR3nt: TGTGCCATCAGTGAGTTCGAGAACAAGGGGGAAGGGCAGCCCCAGCATTTT
v_gene: TRBV9; j_gene: TRBJ2-7; abundance: once; d_gene: TRBD2; CDR3aa: CASSPSLAGVYEQYF; CDR3nt: TGTGCCAGCAGCCCTTCCCTAGCGGGAGTCTACGAGCAGTACTTC
v_gene: TRBV5-1; j_gene: TRBJ1-2; abundance: NA; d_gene: TRBD1; CDR3aa: CASSLVQGGDYGYTF; CDR3nt: TGCGCCAGCAGCTTGGTGCAGGGGGGAGACTATGGCTACACCTTC
v_gene: TRBV4-3; j_gene: TRBJ2-2; abundance: NA; d_gene: TRBD2; CDR3aa: CASSQDSSEGTSGSGELFF; CDR3nt: TGCGCCAGCAGCCAAGATTCATCAGAGGGGACTAGCGGGAGCGGGGAGCTGTTTTTT
v_gene: TRBV3-1/TRBV3-2; j_gene: TRBJ2-1; abundance: NA; d_gene: TRBD2; CDR3aa: CASSLSGGAYSDEQFF; CDR3nt: TGTGCCAGCAGCCTTAGCGGGGGGGCCTATTCAGATGAGCAGTTCTTC
v_gene: TRBV5-8; j_gene: TRBJ2-6; abundance: NA; d_gene: NA; CDR3aa: CASSLRSLSGANVLTF; CDR3nt: TGTGCCAGCAGCTTGCGGAGTCTCTCTGGGGCCAACGTCCTGACTTTC
v_gene: TRBV3-1/TRBV3-2; j_gene: TRBJ1-2; abundance: NA; d_gene: NA; CDR3aa: CASSPPGGGYTF; CDR3nt: TGTGCCAGCAGCCCACCGGGGGGCGGCTACACCTTC
v_gene: TRBV6-5; j_gene: TRBJ1-4; abundance: NA; d_gene: NA; CDR3aa: CASRAYRTLGEKLFF; CDR3nt: TGTGCCAGCAGAGCCTATAGGACACTGGGAGAAAAACTGTTTTTT
v_gene: TRBV4-3; j_gene: TRBJ2-7; abundance: NA; d_gene: NA; CDR3aa: CASSQVGAYEQYF; CDR3nt: TGCGCCAGCAGCCAAGTCGGAGCCTACGAGCAGTACTTC
v_gene: TRBV6-2/TRBV6-3; j_gene: TRBJ2-1; abundance: medium-sized; d_gene: TRBD2; CDR3aa: CASSYSPTSGLYNEQFF; CDR3nt: TGTGCCAGCAGTTACTCTCCAACTAGCGGGCTTTACAATGAGCAGTTCTTC
v_gene: TRBV7-3; j_gene: TRBJ2-3; abundance: NA; d_gene: TRBD2; CDR3aa: CASSLAGEGTDTQYF; CDR3nt: TGTGCCAGCAGCCTAGCGGGAGAGGGCACAGATACGCAGTATTTT
v_gene: TRBV5-1; j_gene: TRBJ1-1; abundance: once; d_gene: NA; CDR3aa: CASSLAFTEAFF; CDR3nt: TGCGCCAGCAGCTTGGCCTTCACTGAAGCTTTCTTT
v_gene: TRBV10-3; j_gene: TRBJ1-5; abundance: NA; d_gene: TRBD1; CDR3aa: CAISESVGQGLNQPQHF; CDR3nt: TGTGCCATCAGTGAGTCGGTGGGACAGGGATTGAACCAGCCCCAGCATTTT
v_gene: TRBV3-1/TRBV3-2; j_gene: TRBJ2-4; abundance: few; d_gene: NA; CDR3aa: CASSQSGVSSNIQYF; CDR3nt: TGTGCCAGCAGCCAGTCCGGGGTCAGTTCGAACATTCAGTACTTC
v_gene: TRBV4-3; j_gene: TRBJ2-7; abundance: NA; d_gene: NA; CDR3aa: CASSQAPRNYEQYF; CDR3nt: TGCGCCAGCAGCCAAGCTCCTAGAAACTACGAGCAGTACTTC
v_gene: TRBV19; j_gene: TRBJ2-1; abundance: NA; d_gene: TRBD2; CDR3aa: CASSGTAISYNEQFF; CDR3nt: TGTGCCAGCAGCGGGACCGCGATCTCCTACAATGAGCAGTTCTTC
v_gene: TRBV5-4; j_gene: TRBJ1-1; abundance: NA; d_gene: NA; CDR3aa: CASSPPRQAEAFF; CDR3nt: TGTGCCAGCAGCCCCCCCCGGCAGGCTGAAGCTTTCTTT
v_gene: TRBV13; j_gene: TRBJ1-1; abundance: once; d_gene: NA; CDR3aa: CASSHTFNSQGRNTEAFF; CDR3nt: TGTGCCAGCAGCCACACCTTCAATTCCCAGGGGCGCAACACTGAAGCTTTCTTT
v_gene: TRBV19; j_gene: TRBJ1-5; abundance: NA; d_gene: TRBD1; CDR3aa: CASSPDREPNQPQHF; CDR3nt: TGTGCCAGTAGCCCGGACAGGGAACCCAATCAGCCCCAGCATTTT
v_gene: TRBV4-2; j_gene: TRBJ2-2; abundance: NA; d_gene: TRBD2; CDR3aa: CASSQDPGGANTGELFF; CDR3nt: TGTGCCAGCAGCCAAGATCCGGGGGGGGCGAACACCGGGGAGCTGTTTTTT
v_gene: TRBV5-1; j_gene: TRBJ1-1; abundance: once; d_gene: NA; CDR3aa: CASSLGDTRTTEAFF; CDR3nt: TGCGCCAGCAGCTTGGGGGACACCCGAACGACTGAAGCTTTCTTT
v_gene: TRBV28; j_gene: TRBJ2-1; abundance: NA; d_gene: TRBD2; CDR3aa: CASSSRSSGLAGANEQFF; CDR3nt: TGTGCCAGCAGTTCTCGGAGCTCTGGACTAGCGGGTGCAAATGAGCAGTTCTTC
v_gene: TRBV21-1; j_gene: TRBJ2-4; abundance: NA; d_gene: NA; CDR3aa: CASNEPGLAGARGNIQYF; CDR3nt: TGTGCCAGCAACGAACCGGGACTAGCGGGTGCGAGGGGAAACATTCAGTACTTC
v_gene: TRBV19; j_gene: TRBJ2-2; abundance: NA; d_gene: NA; CDR3aa: CASSIQSASGELFF; CDR3nt: TGTGCCAGTAGTATACAATCAGCGTCCGGGGAGCTGTTTTTT
v_gene: TRBV12-3/TRBV12-4; j_gene: TRBJ1-1; abundance: NA; d_gene: TRBD1; CDR3aa: CASSWDRVAEAFF; CDR3nt: TGTGCCAGCAGTTGGGACAGGGTCGCTGAAGCTTTCTTT
v_gene: TRBV10-3; j_gene: TRBJ1-2; abundance: NA; d_gene: NA; CDR3aa: CAISASRENYGYTF; CDR3nt: TGTGCCATCAGTGCTTCCCGGGAGAACTATGGCTACACCTTC
v_gene: TRBV5-1; j_gene: TRBJ2-3; abundance: NA; d_gene: NA; CDR3aa: CASSPTSRGADTQYF; CDR3nt: TGCGCCAGCAGCCCCACTAGCCGTGGGGCAGATACGCAGTATTTT
v_gene: TRBV10-3; j_gene: TRBJ2-1; abundance: NA; d_gene: TRBD2; CDR3aa: CAITALAGGPREQFF; CDR3nt: TGTGCCATCACCGCACTAGCGGGAGGGCCGAGGGAGCAGTTCTTC
v_gene: TRBV7-2; j_gene: TRBJ1-6; abundance: NA; d_gene: NA; CDR3aa: CASSLGTVNSPLHF; CDR3nt: TGTGCCAGCAGCTTAGGGACAGTTAATTCACCCCTCCACTTT
v_gene: TRBV4-1; j_gene: TRBJ2-1; abundance: NA; d_gene: TRBD2; CDR3aa: CASSQDSGPAGAGEQFF; CDR3nt: TGCGCCAGCAGCCAAGATTCGGGGCCAGCGGGGGCAGGTGAGCAGTTCTTC
v_gene: TRBV11-3; j_gene: TRBJ2-1; abundance: NA; d_gene: TRBD1; CDR3aa: CASSPRTGWNEQFF; CDR3nt: TGTGCCAGCAGCCCGCGGACAGGGTGGAATGAGCAGTTCTTC
v_gene: TRBV19; j_gene: TRBJ2-1; abundance: NA; d_gene: TRBD2; CDR3aa: CASSPGTTHNEQFF; CDR3nt: TGTGCCAGTAGTCCGGGGACTACGCACAATGAGCAGTTCTTC
v_gene: TRBV30; j_gene: TRBJ1-1; abundance: NA; d_gene: NA; CDR3aa: CAWSLRTAEAFF; CDR3nt: TGTGCCTGGAGTTTGCGGACAGCTGAAGCTTTCTTT
v_gene: TRBV3-1/TRBV3-2; j_gene: TRBJ2-4; abundance: NA; d_gene: NA; CDR3aa: CASSQDRLLAKNIQYF; CDR3nt: TGTGCCAGCAGCCAAGATCGGTTGCTAGCCAAAAACATTCAGTACTTC
v_gene: TRBV7-9; j_gene: TRBJ2-1; abundance: NA; d_gene: TRBD1; CDR3aa: CASSLIGTGEGDEQFF; CDR3nt: TGTGCCAGCAGCCTGATTGGGACAGGGGAAGGCGATGAGCAGTTCTTC
v_gene: TRBV4-1; j_gene: TRBJ1-2; abundance: NA; d_gene: NA; CDR3aa: CAARQTGNYGYTF; CDR3nt: TGCGCCGCGAGACAGACAGGCAACTATGGCTACACCTTC
v_gene: TRBV6-5; j_gene: TRBJ2-3; abundance: NA; d_gene: NA; CDR3aa: CASSYGSTDTQYF; CDR3nt: TGTGCCAGCAGTTACGGCAGTACAGATACGCAGTATTTT
v_gene: TRBV7-8; j_gene: TRBJ1-3; abundance: NA; d_gene: NA; CDR3aa: CASSLGAGGNTIYF; CDR3nt: TGTGCCAGCAGCTTAGGGGCGGGTGGAAACACCATATATTTT
v_gene: TRBV7-2; j_gene: TRBJ1-2; abundance: NA; d_gene: NA; CDR3aa: CASSSGVSQPTF; CDR3nt: TGTGCCAGCAGCTCAGGGGTCAGCCAGCCTACCTTC
v_gene: TRBV5-1; j_gene: TRBJ1-2; abundance: NA; d_gene: TRBD1; CDR3aa: CASSGFGQANYGYTF; CDR3nt: TGCGCCAGCAGCGGCTTCGGACAGGCGAACTATGGCTACACCTTC
v_gene: TRBV14; j_gene: TRBJ1-4; abundance: NA; d_gene: NA; CDR3aa: CASSSPGRGWDEKLFF; CDR3nt: TGTGCCAGCAGCTCCCCCGGGAGGGGGTGGGATGAAAAACTGTTTTTT
v_gene: TRBV7-9; j_gene: TRBJ2-7; abundance: few; d_gene: NA; CDR3aa: CASSSEGRGKAYEQYF; CDR3nt: TGTGCCAGCAGCTCGGAGGGACGGGGGAAAGCCTACGAGCAGTACTTC
v_gene: TRBV15; j_gene: TRBJ1-5; abundance: NA; d_gene: TRBD1; CDR3aa: CATSRAYGTEYSNQPQHF; CDR3nt: TGTGCCACCAGCAGAGCATACGGGACAGAGTATAGCAATCAGCCCCAGCATTTT
v_gene: TRBV27; j_gene: TRBJ1-1; abundance: NA; d_gene: NA; CDR3aa: CASSLGLSTEAFF; CDR3nt: TGTGCCAGCAGTTTAGGGCTAAGCACTGAAGCTTTCTTT
v_gene: TRBV19; j_gene: TRBJ1-1; abundance: NA; d_gene: TRBD1; CDR3aa: CASCPGKRTGQGFRAFF; CDR3nt: TGTGCCAGCTGCCCTGGGAAAAGGACAGGACAGGGATTTCGGGCTTTCTTT
v_gene: TRBV5-1; j_gene: TRBJ2-5; abundance: NA; d_gene: TRBD1; CDR3aa: CASSHRDRGLWETQYF; CDR3nt: TGCGCCAGCAGCCACCGGGACAGGGGGCTCTGGGAGACCCAGTACTTC
v_gene: TRBV6-2/TRBV6-3; j_gene: TRBJ2-1; abundance: NA; d_gene: TRBD2; CDR3aa: CASSYSILAGDLNEQFF; CDR3nt: TGTGCCAGCAGTTACTCGATATTAGCGGGAGATTTAAATGAGCAGTTCTTC
v_gene: TRBV3-1/TRBV3-2; j_gene: TRBJ2-1; abundance: NA; d_gene: TRBD1; CDR3aa: CASSQDRGQREQFF; CDR3nt: TGTGCCAGCAGCCAAGACAGGGGGCAACGTGAGCAGTTCTTC
v_gene: TRBV7-3; j_gene: TRBJ2-3; abundance: medium-sized; d_gene: NA; CDR3aa: CASSLTGGVGTDTQYF; CDR3nt: TGTGCCAGCAGCTTAACCGGAGGAGTCGGCACAGATACGCAGTATTTT
v_gene: TRBV28; j_gene: TRBJ2-5; abundance: NA; d_gene: NA; CDR3aa: CASRTAGKVQETQYF; CDR3nt: TGTGCCAGCAGGACAGCCGGAAAAGTCCAAGAGACCCAGTACTTC
v_gene: TRBV6-2/TRBV6-3; j_gene: TRBJ2-5; abundance: NA; d_gene: TRBD2; CDR3aa: CASSYSGLAGGRQETQYF; CDR3nt: TGTGCCAGCAGTTACTCGGGACTAGCGGGAGGACGTCAAGAGACCCAGTACTTC
v_gene: TRBV4-1; j_gene: TRBJ2-3; abundance: few; d_gene: TRBD2; CDR3aa: CASSQPTSGGHGNTQYF; CDR3nt: TGCGCCAGCAGCCAACCGACTAGCGGGGGGCATGGTAATACGCAGTATTTT
v_gene: TRBV2; j_gene: TRBJ2-3; abundance: few; d_gene: TRBD1; CDR3aa: CASCRDRGPTDTQYF; CDR3nt: TGTGCCAGCTGCCGGGACAGGGGCCCGACAGATACGCAGTATTTT
v_gene: TRBV12-3/TRBV12-4; j_gene: TRBJ2-2; abundance: once; d_gene: NA; CDR3aa: CASSLMNTGELFF; CDR3nt: TGTGCCAGCAGTCTAATGAACACCGGGGAGCTGTTTTTT
v_gene: TRBV5-1; j_gene: TRBJ1-6; abundance: NA; d_gene: NA; CDR3aa: CASSLARGRVGSPLHF; CDR3nt: TGCGCCAGCAGTTTAGCAAGGGGTCGTGTAGGATCACCCCTCCACTTT
v_gene: TRBV2; j_gene: TRBJ2-1; abundance: few; d_gene: NA; CDR3aa: CASSALVGNNEQFF; CDR3nt: TGTGCCAGCAGTGCCCTGGTCGGGAACAATGAGCAGTTCTTC